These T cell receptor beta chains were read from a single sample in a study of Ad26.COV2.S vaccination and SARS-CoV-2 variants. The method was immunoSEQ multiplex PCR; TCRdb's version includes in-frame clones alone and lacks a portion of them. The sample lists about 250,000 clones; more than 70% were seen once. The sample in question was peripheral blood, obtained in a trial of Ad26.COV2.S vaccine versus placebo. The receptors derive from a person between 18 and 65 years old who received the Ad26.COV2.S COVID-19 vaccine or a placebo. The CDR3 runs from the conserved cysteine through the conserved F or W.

CDR3: CASSWDINYGYTF
V: TRBV2
J: TRBJ1-2

CDR3: CASRREEYSGNTIYF
V: TRBV6-6
J: TRBJ1-3

CDR3: CATSREEPGQAHNEQFF
V: TRBV15
J: TRBJ2-1

CDR3: CASSLIGATNQPQHF
V: TRBV5-8
J: TRBJ1-5

CDR3: CASSVDERGPTYEQYF
V: TRBV9
J: TRBJ2-7

CDR3: CASSPAPLGKTLHF
V: TRBV18
J: TRBJ1-6

CDR3: CASSPFRTVNTGELFF
V: TRBV28
J: TRBJ2-2

CDR3: CASRTGTNLNTGELFF
V: TRBV5-8
J: TRBJ2-2

CDR3: CASSSPNLGEKLFF
V: TRBV27
J: TRBJ1-4

CDR3: CAISMEGGYTF
V: TRBV10-3
J: TRBJ1-2

CDR3: CASSPRYNEQFF
V: TRBV7-8
J: TRBJ2-1

CDR3: CASSVATGTGGLYTGELFF
V: TRBV9
J: TRBJ2-2

CDR3: CASRQTDTQYF
V: TRBV28
J: TRBJ2-3

CDR3: CATSRDPASGYEQYF
V: TRBV15
J: TRBJ2-7

CDR3: CASSHYLLTSPIPYEQYF
V: TRBV3-1/TRBV3-2
J: TRBJ2-7

CDR3: CANLQGMTEAFF
V: TRBV2
J: TRBJ1-1

CDR3: CASSVGGGSANEKLFF
V: TRBV9
J: TRBJ1-4

CDR3: CASSRTPLSRNEQFF
V: TRBV4-1
J: TRBJ2-1

CDR3: CASSYGQGSNNEQFF
V: TRBV6-5
J: TRBJ2-1

CDR3: CAWSTPLFSGTNEKLFF
V: TRBV30
J: TRBJ1-4

CDR3: CASSSTTSGRETQYF
V: TRBV5-1
J: TRBJ2-5

CDR3: CASSLEYEQYF
V: TRBV5-6
J: TRBJ2-7

CDR3: CASSLAFGTANTGELFF
V: TRBV5-8
J: TRBJ2-2

CDR3: CASSLRAGVWETQYF
V: TRBV5-4
J: TRBJ2-5

CDR3: CASSLEGERSYNSPLHF
V: TRBV5-6
J: TRBJ1-6

CDR3: CASSTGTANTGELFF
V: TRBV11-2
J: TRBJ2-2

CDR3: CASSRDRGRPEAFF
V: TRBV7-2
J: TRBJ1-1

CDR3: CASRSQGSTEAFF
V: TRBV19
J: TRBJ1-1

CDR3: CASSLTRQGTGELFF
V: TRBV7-3
J: TRBJ2-2

CDR3: CASSQVRGINEGYTF
V: TRBV4-1
J: TRBJ1-2

CDR3: CASRRNRGGQPQHF
V: TRBV2
J: TRBJ1-5

CDR3: CASSLTQGGYGYTF
V: TRBV5-4
J: TRBJ1-2

CDR3: CATSRDTGDEQYF
V: TRBV15
J: TRBJ2-7

CDR3: CAISVGREGEKLFF
V: TRBV10-3
J: TRBJ1-4

CDR3: CASSITRAASPQYF
V: TRBV28
J: TRBJ2-7

CDR3: CASRRPTGVNTEAFF
V: TRBV6-5
J: TRBJ1-1

CDR3: CASSEVLSSYNSPLHF
V: TRBV6-1
J: TRBJ1-6

CDR3: CSVEATYRGDYGYTF
V: TRBV29-1
J: TRBJ1-2

CDR3: CASSPDAGGYTF
V: TRBV6-2/TRBV6-3
J: TRBJ1-2

CDR3: CSASEEAGGPRDEQFF
V: TRBV20-1
J: TRBJ2-1

CDR3: CASSEGPQGISTDTQYF
V: TRBV2
J: TRBJ2-3

CDR3: CASSYGTGSADTQYF
V: TRBV6-5
J: TRBJ2-3

CDR3: CASSYGVNYEQYF
V: TRBV6-5
J: TRBJ2-7

CDR3: CASSLGSSYEQYF
V: TRBV12-3/TRBV12-4
J: TRBJ2-7

CDR3: CASRFRFSNNEQFF
V: TRBV19
J: TRBJ2-1

CDR3: CASSLRDRKNYGYTF
V: TRBV3-1/TRBV3-2
J: TRBJ1-2

CDR3: CASSQGGGLSGANVLTF
V: TRBV3-1/TRBV3-2
J: TRBJ2-6

CDR3: CASSVNRGDPYEKLFF
V: TRBV5-1
J: TRBJ1-4

CDR3: CAWSGGSSYEQYF
V: TRBV30
J: TRBJ2-7

CDR3: CASIGRVTGELFF
V: TRBV28
J: TRBJ2-2

CDR3: CASGGGAAYEQYF
V: TRBV28
J: TRBJ2-7